This paragraph reports one T cell receptor beta chain. The sample holds many counts of this clonotype. This receptor's antigen is unknown. No per-base quality is available; no much larger clone lies one base away. Trimming takes 8 bases off V and 3 bases off J; junction bases not matched to a gene: 10. Including cysteine and phenylalanine, the CDR3 has 14 amino acids. Just CDR3 DNA is preserved here, 42 bases in frame from base 1. CDR1 and CDR2 are drawn from the germline V gene: SQVTM, ANQGSEA. Library method: 5' RACE. The run used a NextSeq 500. In the TCR library protocol, a unique molecular identifier was attached to each TCR cDNA molecule so that PCR and sequencing errors could be corrected. As for how the authors treated the data: TCR identification, UMI-based error correction and CDR3 extraction were performed with Decombinator tools. TCRs above a frequency of 2 per 1,000, corresponding to the top 1% of the tumor frequency distribution, were defined as expanded. Each repertoire was subsampled 100 times to 5,000 TCRs, after which Renyi diversity was computed with the R vegan package. CDR3 similarity networks were constructed using string-kernel similarity of amino acid triplets, with links drawn between CDR3s whose pairwise similarity was above 0.82. TCRdb reprocessing: public reads trimmed at Q25 with fastp, clones called with MiXCR, in-frame beta chains kept. One record per CDR3 amino acid sequence lists the most common genes and DNA. The V and J calls shown here were made by TCRdb, not taken from the authors' results. The sample has several thousand distinct CDR3 sequences on record, around 3.1% of them singletons. 24% of the sample is held by the ten biggest clonotypes.

These data belong to a study of spatial heterogeneity in lung cancer (dated by TCRdb to the late 2010s). Describing the broader study: Beta-chain transcripts were consistently detected in greater numbers than alpha-chain transcripts, which likely reflects a higher abundance of beta-chain transcripts. In the raw uncorrected reads, each unique combination of TCR and UMI appeared on average more than ten times. In non-small cell lung cancer, the study quantitatively compared TCR alpha and beta repertoires across several tumor regions, matched nontumor lung, and blood. The study linked features of the TCR repertoire to counts of nonsynonymous mutations, which were determined by whole-exome sequencing of tumor tissue. At surgery, both alpha and beta chains were TCR-sequenced in about 200 tumor regions, some 64 matched nontumor lung samples and 56 PBMC samples.

The paper as a whole reports these results and caveats: Additional single-cell paired TCR alpha and beta sequencing was considered necessary to confirm, at a functional level, the hypothesis that regional TCRs recognize regional mutations.

The meaning of the sample's time point label: sample taken at primary tumor resection. Samples were obtained from approximately 76 patients with early-stage, untreated non-small cell lung cancer from the lung TRACERx cohort. Without any cell sorting, TCR sequencing was performed on whole RNA extracted either from tumor and nontumor lung tissue or from cryopreserved PBMC samples. Only patients for whom sufficient RNA was available from at least two tumor regions were selected for TCR sequencing. A lung pathologist reviewed the tumor and adjacent nontumor lung specimens before the specimens were selected.

The chain couples TRBV29-1 to TRBJ2-1, with 7 junctional bases fitting TRBD1. This material consisted of normal lung tissue next to the tumor, taken at surgery. The TCR sequence derives from a male donor with early-stage non-small cell lung cancer. The nucleotide sequence reads TGCAGCCTTGCTTGGACAGGTAGCTACAATGAGCAGTTCTTC. This encodes CSLAWTGSYNEQFF.